One and the same sample provided the 2 T cell receptor beta chains below, sequenced in a study of shared clonotypes between healthy human individuals. Only in-frame clones appear in the TCRdb table, and some are missing; sequencing was by immunoSEQ multiplex PCR. The sample lists some 1,600,000 clones; around 98% were seen once. Sequencing used naive CD4+ T cells sorted from blood. The subset denotes: CD45RA+ positively selected. The source of these receptors is a man aged 25 to 40 in good health.

The chain employs TRBV18 and TRBJ2-7; 9 bases align to TRBD2. V trimming: 3 bases; J trimming: 3 bases; junction bases outside the gene matches: 6. This CDR3 is built from 15 residues. CDR1 and CDR2 from the germline V gene are KGHSH and LQKENI. The CDR3 spells CASSPGAGGLYEQYF. CDR3 in DNA: TGTGCCAGCTCACCTGGAGCGGGAGGCCTCTACGAGCAGTACTTC.

The chain recombines TRBV7-2 with TRBJ1-2; 9 nucleotides match TRBD1. Per the germline V gene, CDR1 is SGHTA and CDR2 is FQGNSA. The CDR3 covers 14 residues. The V segment lost 6 bases and the J segment 4 bases; nucleotides outside the gene matches: 6. The CDR3 DNA reads as TGTGCCAGCAGTCCACAGGGGGCAGGCTATGGCTACACCTTC. Translated, it gives CASSPQGAGYGYTF.